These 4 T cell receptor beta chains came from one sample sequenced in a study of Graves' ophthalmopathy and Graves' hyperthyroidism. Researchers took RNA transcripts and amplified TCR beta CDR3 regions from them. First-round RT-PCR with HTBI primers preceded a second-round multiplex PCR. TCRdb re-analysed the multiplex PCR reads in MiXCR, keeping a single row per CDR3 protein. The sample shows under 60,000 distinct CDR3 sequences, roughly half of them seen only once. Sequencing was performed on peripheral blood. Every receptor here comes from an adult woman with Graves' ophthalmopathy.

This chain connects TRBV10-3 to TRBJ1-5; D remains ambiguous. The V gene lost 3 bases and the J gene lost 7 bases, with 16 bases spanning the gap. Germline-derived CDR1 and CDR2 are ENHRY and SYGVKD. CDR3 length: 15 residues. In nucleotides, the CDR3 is TGTGCCATCAGTGATAAGACATGGTGTCGCCAGCCCCAGCATTTT. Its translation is CAISDKTWCRQPQHF.

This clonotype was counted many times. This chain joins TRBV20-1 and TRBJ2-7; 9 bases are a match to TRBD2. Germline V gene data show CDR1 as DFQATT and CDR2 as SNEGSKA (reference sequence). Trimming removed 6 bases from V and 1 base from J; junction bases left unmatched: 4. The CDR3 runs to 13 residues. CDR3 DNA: TGCAGTGCCGGACTAGCGTATTCCTACGAGCAGTACTTC. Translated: CSAGLAYSYEQYF.

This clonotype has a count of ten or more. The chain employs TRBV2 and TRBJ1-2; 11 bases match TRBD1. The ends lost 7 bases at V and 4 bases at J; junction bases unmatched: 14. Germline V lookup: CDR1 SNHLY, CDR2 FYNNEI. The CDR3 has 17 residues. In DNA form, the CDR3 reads TGTGCCAGCAACTCCCAAGGCGGGACAGGGGGATTCTATGGCTACACCTTC. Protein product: CASNSQGGTGGFYGYTF.

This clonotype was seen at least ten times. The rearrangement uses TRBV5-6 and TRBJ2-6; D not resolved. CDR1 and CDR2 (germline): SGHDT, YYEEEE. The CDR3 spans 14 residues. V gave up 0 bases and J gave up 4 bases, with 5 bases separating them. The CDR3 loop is CASSLGVGANVLTF. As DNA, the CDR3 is TGTGCCAGCAGCTTGGGCGTAGGGGCCAACGTCCTGACTTTC. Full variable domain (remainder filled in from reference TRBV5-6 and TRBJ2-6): DAGVTQSPTHLIKTRGQQVTLRCSPKSGHDTVSWYQQALGQGPQFIFQYYEEEERQRGNFPDRFSGHQFPNYSSELNVNALLLGDSALYLCASSLGVGANVLTFGAGSRLTVL.